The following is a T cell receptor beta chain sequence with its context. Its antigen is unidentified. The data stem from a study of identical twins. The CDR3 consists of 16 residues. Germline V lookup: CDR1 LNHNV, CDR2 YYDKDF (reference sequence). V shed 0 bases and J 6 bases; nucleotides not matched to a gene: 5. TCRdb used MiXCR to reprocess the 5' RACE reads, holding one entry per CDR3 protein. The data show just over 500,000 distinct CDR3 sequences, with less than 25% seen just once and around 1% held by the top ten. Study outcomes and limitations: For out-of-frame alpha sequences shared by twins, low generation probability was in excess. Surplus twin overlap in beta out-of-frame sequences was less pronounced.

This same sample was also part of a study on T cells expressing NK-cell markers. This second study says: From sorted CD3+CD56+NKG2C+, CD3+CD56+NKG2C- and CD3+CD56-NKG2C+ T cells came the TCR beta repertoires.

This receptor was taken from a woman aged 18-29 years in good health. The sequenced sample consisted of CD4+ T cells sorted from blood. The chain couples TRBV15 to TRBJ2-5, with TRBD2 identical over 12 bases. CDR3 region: CATSRELAGGMKTQYF. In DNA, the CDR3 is TGTGCCACCAGCAGAGAACTAGCGGGGGGTATGAAGACCCAGTACTTC.